This T cell receptor (beta chain) was identified during a study of blood T cell repertoires in COVID-19. V dropped 2 bases and J dropped 12 bases, with 22 bases sitting between them. Germline lookup yields CDR1 MDHEN and CDR2 SYDVKM. The CDR3 loop spans 15 amino acids. Original methodology: Researchers report that nucleated cell counts were estimated from reference gene primer amplification. Profiling relied on immunoSEQ multiplex PCR, and the TCRdb table lists in-frame clones only, not all of them. The DNA was the basis for D and trimming; V, J and clone size are from that table. The data show around 300,000 clones, about nine tenths seen once. Recovery among Cohort 3 donors was established by two negative PCRs, clearance, or symptom resolution.

Input material: PBMCs or T cells enriched from blood (not recorded which). This chain uses TRBV28 with TRBJ2-5; D perhaps matches TRBD2 (8 bases). The source of this sequence is a woman aged 35 to 49 who had recovered from COVID-19. CDR3 protein: CASSLIGTAGVAEYF. CDR3 DNA sequence: TGTGCCAGCAGTTTAATCGGGACAGCGGGGGTTGCGGAGTACTTC.